A single sample is the source of the 26 T cell receptor beta chains below, sequenced in a study of blood T cell repertoires in COVID-19. The method was immunoSEQ multiplex PCR; TCRdb's version includes in-frame clones alone and lacks a portion of them. Of under 250,000 clones listed, around 88% are singletons. The sample was peripheral blood. These receptors all come from a man aged 45 to 65 with active or convalescent COVID-19.

The V and J genes are TRBV4-3 and TRBJ1-6; unclear D gene. In germline, CDR1 is LGHNA, CDR2 YSLEER. The CDR3 spans 13 residues. V was pared by 2 bases and J by 11 bases, with 10 bases between. The CDR3 reads CASSQKTAAPLHF. As DNA, the CDR3 is TGCGCCAGCAGCCAAAAAACGGCGGCACCCCTCCACTTT.

The table lists this clone with a few counts. This chain links TRBV14 with TRBJ2-7; 9 bases line up with TRBD1. V gave up 1 base and J gave up 0 bases; unmatched junction bases: 16. Per germline, CDR1 SGHDN and CDR2 FVKESK. The CDR3 is made up of 20 amino acids. CDR3 protein: CASSQGPGTGIVGRSYEQYF. The CDR3 bases are TGTGCCAGCAGCCAAGGGCCCGGGACAGGGATCGTGGGGCGCTCCTACGAGCAGTACTTC.

This chain joins TRBV24-1 and TRBJ1-2, with D possibly TRBD1 on 6 matching bases. The CDR3 runs to 14 residues. Germline V gives CDR1 KGHDR, CDR2 SFDVKD. Trimming pared 5 bases from V and 6 bases from J, leaving 15 bases between. The CDR3 DNA is TGTGCCACCAGTGGAGGGGGGGGCGCTGATGGCTACACCTTC. Translating it yields CATSGGGGADGYTF.

V and J are TRBV5-1 and TRBJ1-4; the D is unclear. The V gene's germline CDR1 is SGHRS and CDR2 YFSETQ. CDR3 length: 15 amino acids. Between the trimmed V and J ends, which lost 2 bases and 0 bases, there was a span of 8 bases. CDR3 DNA: TGCGCCAGCAGCTTACGGGGTGCAACTAATGAAAAACTGTTTTTT. Translating gives CASSLRGATNEKLFF.

The chain has TRBV15 and TRBJ1-2, with a weak D call TRBD1 (5 bases). Per the germline V gene, CDR1 is LNHNV and CDR2 is YYDKDF (reference sequence). V was trimmed by 0 bases and J by 8 bases, leaving 13 bases between them. The length of the CDR3 is 14 residues. The CDR3 loop reads CATSRDLGGDGYTF. The CDR3 DNA reads TGTGCCACCAGCAGAGATCTGGGGGGAGACGGCTACACCTTC.

CDR3 region: CATSRAGQSYGYTF. The CDR3 nucleotides are TGTGCCACCAGCAGAGCGGGACAGAGCTATGGCTACACCTTC. The genes are TRBV15 and TRBJ1-2; 7 bases match TRBD1. CDR1 and CDR2 from the germline V gene are LNHNV and YYDKDF (reference sequence). The CDR3 consists of 14 residues. V lost 1 base and J lost 4; bases outside the gene matches: 3.

J is TRBJ1-1 and V is TRBV25-1; D call uncertain. The CDR3 covers 15 residues. The germline V and J ends were trimmed by 4 bases and 0 bases, with 12 bases remaining between them. Per germline, CDR1 MGHDK and CDR2 SYGVNS. DNA of the CDR3: TGTGCCAGCAGTGGCTCGAGGGCCATGAACACTGAAGCTTTCTTT. It yields the protein CASSGSRAMNTEAFF.

This chain joins TRBV11-2 and TRBJ1-1, with TRBD1 identical over 7 bases. The germline V gene has CDR1 SGHAT and CDR2 FQNNGV. CDR3 length: 13 amino acids. V lost 5 bases and J lost 6; bases outside the gene matches: 6. CDR3 amino acids: CASSRGTAPEAFF. The CDR3 coding sequence is TGTGCCAGCAGCCGCGGGACAGCTCCTGAAGCTTTCTTT.

The gene calls are TRBV9 and TRBJ1-6; TRBD1 matches 8 bases. The germline V gene encodes CDR1 SGDLS and CDR2 YYNGEE. The CDR3 is made up of 16 amino acids. V shed 4 bases and J 7 bases; nucleotides not matched to a gene: 10. CDR3 nucleotide sequence: TGTGCCAGCAGCACCCGTCAGGGGGCGGAAAATTCACCCCTCCACTTT. Amino acid sequence: CASSTRQGAENSPLHF.

The rearrangement uses TRBV5-1 and TRBJ2-7; D is possibly TRBD1 (7 bases). Trimming stripped 4 bases from V and 3 bases from J, with 14 bases between. CDR1 and CDR2 from the germline V gene are SGHRS and YFSETQ. The CDR3 has 14 amino acids. CDR3 sequence reads: CASSVQGGLYEQYF. CDR3 nucleotide sequence: TGCGCCAGCAGCGTTCAGGGGGGTCTCTACGAGCAGTACTTC.

This clone was counted at least ten times. The gene calls are TRBV21-1 and TRBJ2-7; the table's TRBD2 call for D was not verified on the DNA. TRBV21-1 constitutes a pseudogene. The CDR3 has 16 residues. Here the CDR3 reads CASSKPRGSGGYEQYF. Written as DNA, the CDR3 is TGTGCCAGCAGCAAACCCAGGGGTAGCGGGGGTTACGAGCAGTACTTC.

The chain combines TRBV28 with TRBJ2-7, with 9 bases fitting TRBD1. CDR3 size: 16 residues. Germline lookup yields CDR1 MDHEN and CDR2 SYDVKM. The ends lost 6 bases at V and 6 bases at J; junction bases unmatched: 15. The CDR3 DNA reads TGTGCCAGCAGCCTCACCCCCTGGGACAGGGCTACCGAGCAGTACTTC. This codes for CASSLTPWDRATEQYF.

The chain combines TRBV7-3 with TRBJ2-1, with 8 bases aligning to TRBD2. Germline V gene data show CDR1 as SGHTA and CDR2 as FQGTGA. The length of the CDR3 is 16 residues. J was trimmed by 4 bases and V by 4 bases; bases with no gene match: 9. This CDR3 reads CASSSGSGTGYNEQFF. The CDR3, as DNA: TGTGCCAGCAGCTCCGGTAGCGGGACGGGTTACAATGAGCAGTTCTTC.

This clone was counted once. The gene calls are TRBV19 and TRBJ1-1, with 8 bases lining up with TRBD1. CDR1 and CDR2 (germline): LNHDA, SQIVND (reference sequence). The junction had 14 bases not matched to a gene; V was cut back by 5 bases and J by 0 bases. The CDR3 loop spans 18 amino acids. The DNA for the CDR3 is TGTGCCAGTAGTTCTTCTCCGGGACAGGAGACTATGAACACTGAAGCTTTCTTT. Protein product: CASSSSPGQETMNTEAFF.

The gene calls are TRBV6-5 and TRBJ1-2; no clear D gene. CDR1 is MNHEY, CDR2 SVGAGI, per germline. The CDR3 sequence is 12 residues long. The ends were cut back, 10 bases at V and 8 bases at J, with 17 bases in the middle. As DNA, the CDR3 is TGTGCCACTTCGTCTGGCGCGGGGGGCTACACCTTC. This gives the protein CATSSGAGGYTF.

V and J are TRBV7-8 and TRBJ1-2, with 9 bases matching TRBD1. The CDR3 sequence is 12 residues long. V gave up 5 bases and J gave up 7 bases; unmatched junction bases: 2. The V gene's germline CDR1 is SGHVS and CDR2 FQNEAQ. The CDR3 spells CASSDRGVGYTF. CDR3 sequence (DNA): TGTGCCAGCAGCGACAGGGGGGTTGGCTACACCTTC.

The sample holds one count of this clone. V gene TRBV20-1 combines with J gene TRBJ2-5; TRBD1 is a possible D gene (6 bases). Trimming took 3 bases from V and 1 from J, leaving 21 bases between them. Germline CDR1 and CDR2: DFQATT and SNEGSKA (reference sequence). This CDR3 is built from 17 residues. The CDR3 spells CSASPSLGQTLQETQYF. DNA for the CDR3: TGCAGTGCTAGTCCTAGTTTAGGACAGACACTCCAAGAGACCCAGTACTTC.

This clone was seen only once. The chain couples TRBV6-5 to TRBJ1-6, with D possibly TRBD1 on 5 matching bases. The V end was cut by 6 bases, the J end by 7 bases, with 16 bases between. CDR3 size: 15 residues. Germline V lookup: CDR1 MNHEY, CDR2 SVGAGI. The CDR3 DNA follows: TGTGCCAGCAGCCCCCCCAGGGTAAGAAATTCACCCCTCCACTTT. Its protein is CASSPPRVRNSPLHF.

The chain employs TRBV30 and TRBJ2-1, with a possible D match to TRBD1 (5 bases). Germline CDR1 is GTSNPN and CDR2 is SVGIG (reference sequence). Trimming took 8 bases from V and 5 from J, leaving 16 bases between them. The CDR3 extends over 13 amino acids. CDR3 sequence reads: CAGQSNRNNEQFF. CDR3 in DNA: TGTGCCGGACAAAGTAATAGGAACAATGAGCAGTTCTTC.

The gene calls are TRBV12-3 or TRBV12-4 and TRBJ1-5, with D uncertain. This CDR3 comprises 13 residues. Trimming cost V 2 bases and J 5 bases, with 7 bases left between them. CDR3 sequence (DNA): TGTGCCAGCAGTTTAAACAGATATCAGCCCCAGCATTTT. It specifies CASSLNRYQPQHF.

The chain recombines TRBV7-9 with TRBJ2-7; D remains unclear. CDR1 and CDR2 from the germline V gene are SEHNR and FQNEAQ (reference sequence). The CDR3 consists of 13 residues. The V end was cut by 2 bases, the J end by 4 bases, with 9 bases between. The CDR3 sequence is CASSLTEYYEQYF. In DNA, the CDR3 is TGTGCCAGCAGCTTAACTGAGTATTACGAGCAGTACTTC.

The chain employs TRBV27 and TRBJ1-2, with D hard to call. V was cut by 5 bases and J by 4 bases, with 11 bases left in between. The CDR3 length is 13 residues. Germline V lookup: CDR1 MNHEY, CDR2 SMNVEV (reference sequence). CDR3 nucleotides: TGTGCCAGCAGTCCGGACTCGGTCTATGGCTACACCTTC. It translates to CASSPDSVYGYTF.

This rearrangement joins TRBV9 to TRBJ1-5; 8 bases map to TRBD1. V shed 6 bases and J 2 bases; nucleotides not matched to a gene: 7. The CDR3 is 15 amino acids. Germline-derived CDR1 and CDR2 are SGDLS and YYNGEE. As DNA, the CDR3 is TGTGCCAGCACCTTGACAGGGGATGGCAATCAGCCCCAGCATTTT. Translation: CASTLTGDGNQPQHF.

The chain is built from TRBV7-9 and TRBJ1-2; 9 positions agree with TRBD1. Germline V CDR1 and CDR2: SEHNR, FQNEAQ (reference sequence). V gave up 5 bases and J gave up 8 bases; unmatched junction bases: 9. This CDR3 contains 14 residues. The CDR3 sequence: CASSNRDRVFGYTF. CDR3 DNA: TGTGCCAGCAGCAACCGGGACAGGGTTTTCGGCTACACCTTC.

The CDR3 region is CASSPWDGSSYNSPLHF. DNA for the CDR3: TGTGCCAGCAGCCCTTGGGACGGGAGCTCCTATAATTCACCCCTCCACTTT. The chain recombines TRBV9 with TRBJ1-6, with D possibly matching TRBD1 (5 bases). V was clipped by 4 bases and J by 0 bases, with 14 bases between them. This CDR3 comprises 17 residues. Germline CDR1 is SGDLS and CDR2 is YYNGEE.

This clone was counted a single time. The chain has TRBV24-1 and TRBJ1-5; D perhaps matches TRBD1 (5 bases). CDR1 is KGHDR, CDR2 SFDVKD, per germline. The germline V and J ends were trimmed by 3 bases and 2 bases, with 16 bases remaining between them. The CDR3 is made up of 17 amino acids. The CDR3 nucleotides are TGTGCCACCAGTGATCCGCCCCCAGGGAGGGGCAATCAGCCCCAGCATTTT. It specifies CATSDPPPGRGNQPQHF.